This TCR beta chain was sequenced during a study of regulatory T cells in long-lasting Graves disease. Study-level results: Analyses excluded thyroid tissue, covering peripheral blood alone. Persistent disease was characterized by preferential usage of TRBV28, TRBJ1-2 and TRBJ2-5. Accuracy may have been reduced by the small sample size.

As regards this clonotype: No antigen is known for it.

With V trimmed by 0 bases and J by 4 bases, 4 bases remained unmatched. Germline V gives CDR1 SGDLS, CDR2 YYNGEE. The CDR3 loop spans 15 amino acids. Arm-PCR of CDR3 regions with iRepertoire HTBI primers generated TCR beta libraries. TCRdb ran MiXCR on the multiplex PCR reads and lists one entry per CDR3 protein. Among hundreds of thousands of distinct CDR3 sequences listed, over 14% were seen once. Specified time point: newly diagnosed GD, antithyroid drugs for less than 3 months. Researchers made the TCR library from RNA that was extracted from PBMCs. These same records also appear under a second study, on T cells in Graves' hyperthyroidism and ophthalmopathy. That study reports: With the HTBI primer set, the TCR CDR3 went through a first round of RT-PCR.

The J gene is TRBJ2-3, the V gene TRBV9, with TRBD1 matching 8 bases. The receptor's source is a woman between 35 and 50 years old with Graves disease. Here the sequenced sample was peripheral blood mononuclear cells (PBMCs), taken at new diagnosis, from a patient treated with antithyroid drugs. The CDR3 protein is CASSVGDRSPDTQYF. CDR3 bases: TGTGCCAGCAGCGTAGGGGACAGGAGTCCAGATACGCAGTATTTT.